This is a list of T cell receptor beta chains from one sample in a study of blood T cell repertoires in COVID-19. The assay was immunoSEQ multiplex PCR, and TCRdb's table has in-frame clones only and misses some. This sample has about 130,000 clones, with approximately 84% found just once. Material for sequencing was peripheral blood. These receptors came from a woman aged 45-65 years who had recovered from COVID-19. Both conserved end residues are trimmed from each CDR3.

J gene	V gene	CDR3 protein
TRBJ1-2	TRBV7-7	ASSLAAGQESHGYT
TRBJ2-7	TRBV27	ASSPQGTAFSEQY
TRBJ2-1	TRBV21-1	ASSPRGGISYNEQF
TRBJ2-5	TRBV29-1	SGGGPGQKKETQY
TRBJ2-1	TRBV24-1	ATSKLAGGSEQF
TRBJ2-1	TRBV25-1	ASSFRGAEQF
TRBJ2-5	TRBV15	ATSVSGGALETQY
TRBJ2-7	TRBV6-5	ASSYTLGAGWEQY
TRBJ2-3	TRBV11-2	ASSPSGGGTDTQY
TRBJ1-1	TRBV25-1	ASSGDRGSTEAF
TRBJ1-2	TRBV4-2	ASSQVGPGPGYT
TRBJ1-1	TRBV3-1/TRBV3-2	ASKSVGSTEAF
TRBJ1-2	TRBV10-1	APGAGASGYT
TRBJ2-3	TRBV5-1	ASSPRGRGTDTQY
TRBJ1-4	TRBV4-1	ASSQDDRRGTGNEKLF
TRBJ2-7	TRBV19	ASSIKFWRPRGGEQY
TRBJ2-7	TRBV6-5	ASRGTSTYEQY
TRBJ2-1	TRBV3-1/TRBV3-2	ASSLFGVGEQF
TRBJ1-1	TRBV30	AWSADTEAF
TRBJ2-7	TRBV3-1/TRBV3-2	ASSLGDRALRNEQY
TRBJ1-5	TRBV24-1	ATSEGDRVNQPQH
TRBJ1-5	TRBV6-1	ASSEARGNQPQH
TRBJ2-5	TRBV7-2	ASSLGHRGSETQY
TRBJ2-5	TRBV4-2	ASSLVLAEETQY
TRBJ1-3	TRBV10-2	ASSEPRALGGNTIY
TRBJ2-1	TRBV11-2	ASSLDFTSGKQF
TRBJ1-4	TRBV18	ASSPPSAQGEKLF
TRBJ1-1	TRBV27	ASSRQTGNTEAF
TRBJ2-1	TRBV24-1	ATSAGGRYEQF
TRBJ2-3	TRBV5-4	ASSPSGTVDTQY
TRBJ2-5	TRBV2	ASMTTPDQETQY
TRBJ1-3	TRBV12-3/TRBV12-4	ASSTSLRNTIY
TRBJ1-4	TRBV2	ASSSTTNKKLF
TRBJ2-3	TRBV10-3	AISALGTSGSLDTQY
TRBJ2-7	TRBV7-6	ASSLSLGQGNEQY
TRBJ2-3	TRBV5-1	ASSLLAGGTDTQY
TRBJ1-2	TRBV12-3/TRBV12-4	ASSLWTGYGYT
TRBJ1-6	TRBV7-2	ASSLRWASRHSPLH
TRBJ1-3	TRBV28	ASRPTSGNTIY
TRBJ1-2	TRBV18	ASSPPEGVHYGYT
TRBJ2-5	TRBV7-3	ASSSVGGRETQY
TRBJ2-3	TRBV15	ATSRGLAVSTDTQY
TRBJ2-3	TRBV28	ASSLWTSGLTDTQY
TRBJ2-1	TRBV9	ASSPGTEHNEQF